This T cell receptor beta chain emerged from a study of shared T cell receptors in the human thymus. The germline gives CDR1 SGHAT, CDR2 FQDESV (reference sequence). The CDR3 runs to 15 residues. Trimming took 3 bases from V and 3 from J; bases not matched to a gene: 0. The table came from immunoSEQ multiplex PCR; TCRdb's copy has only in-frame clones and leaves some out. The sample carries under 850,000 clones, roughly 88% recorded once. This sample was shared with a second study, whose subject was human thymus T cells. In that study: Thymus was obtained from resections taken during corrective heart surgery. Related work found strong thymic repertoire overlap between unrelated individuals.

Material for sequencing was thymocytes. This sequence joins TRBV11-1 and TRBJ2-1, with 12 bases fitting TRBD2. This sequence was found in a boy younger than two with a congenital heart defect. This CDR3 is CASSLGLAGYNEQFF. CDR3 DNA: TGTGCCAGCAGCTTGGGACTAGCGGGCTACAATGAGCAGTTCTTC.